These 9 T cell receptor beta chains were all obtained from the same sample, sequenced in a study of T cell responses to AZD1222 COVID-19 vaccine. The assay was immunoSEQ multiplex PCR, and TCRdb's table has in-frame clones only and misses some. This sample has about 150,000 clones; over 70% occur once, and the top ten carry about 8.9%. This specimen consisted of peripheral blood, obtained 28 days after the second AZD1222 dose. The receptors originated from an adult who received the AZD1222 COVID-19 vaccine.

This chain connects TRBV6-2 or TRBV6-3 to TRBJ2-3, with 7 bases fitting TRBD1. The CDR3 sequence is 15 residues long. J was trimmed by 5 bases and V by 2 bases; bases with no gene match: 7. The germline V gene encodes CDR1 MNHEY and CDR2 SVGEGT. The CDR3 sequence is CASSYGQAERDTQYF. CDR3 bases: TGTGCCAGCAGTTACGGACAGGCGGAACGAGATACGCAGTATTTT.

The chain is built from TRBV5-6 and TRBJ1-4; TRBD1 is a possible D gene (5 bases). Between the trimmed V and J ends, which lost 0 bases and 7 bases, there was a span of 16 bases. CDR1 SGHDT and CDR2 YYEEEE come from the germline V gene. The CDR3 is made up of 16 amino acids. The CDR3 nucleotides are TGTGCCAGCAGCTTGGCCGGGGGAAGGATTACTGAAAAACTGTTTTTT. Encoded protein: CASSLAGGRITEKLFF.

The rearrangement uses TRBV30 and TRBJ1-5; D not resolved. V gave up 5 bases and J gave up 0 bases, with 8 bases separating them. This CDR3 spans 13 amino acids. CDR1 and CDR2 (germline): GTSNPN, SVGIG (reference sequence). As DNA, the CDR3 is TGTGCCTGGGGGCCGGATAGCAATCAGCCCCAGCATTTT. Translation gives CAWGPDSNQPQHF.

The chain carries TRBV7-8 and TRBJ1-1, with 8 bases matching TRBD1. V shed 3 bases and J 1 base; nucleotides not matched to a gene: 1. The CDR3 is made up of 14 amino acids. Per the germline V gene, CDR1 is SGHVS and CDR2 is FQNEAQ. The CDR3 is CASSFGTGNTEAFF. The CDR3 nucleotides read TGTGCCAGCAGCTTTGGGACAGGGAACACTGAAGCTTTCTTT. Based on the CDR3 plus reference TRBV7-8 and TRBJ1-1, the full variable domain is GAGVSQSPRYKVAKRGQDVALRCDPISGHVSLFWYQQALGQGPEFLTYFQNEAQLDKSGLPSDRFFAERPEGSVSTLKIQRTQQEDSAVYLCASSFGTGNTEAFFGQGTRLTVV.

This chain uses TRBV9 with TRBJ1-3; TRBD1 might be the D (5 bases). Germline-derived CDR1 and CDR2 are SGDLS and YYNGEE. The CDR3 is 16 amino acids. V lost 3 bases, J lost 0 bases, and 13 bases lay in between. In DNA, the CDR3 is TGTGCCAGCAGCGCTACCGGGACCGTCTCTGGAAACACCATATATTTT. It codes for CASSATGTVSGNTIYF. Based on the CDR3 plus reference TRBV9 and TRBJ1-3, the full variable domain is DSGVTQTPKHLITATGQRVTLRCSPRSGDLSVYWYQQSLDQGLQFLIQYYNGEERAKGNILERFSAQQFPDLHSELNLSSLELGDSALYFCASSATGTVSGNTIYFGEGSWLTVV.

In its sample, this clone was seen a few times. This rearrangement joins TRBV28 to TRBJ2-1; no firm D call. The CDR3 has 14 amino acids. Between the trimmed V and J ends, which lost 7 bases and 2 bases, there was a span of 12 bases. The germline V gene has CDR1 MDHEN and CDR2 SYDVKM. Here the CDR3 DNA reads TGTGCCAGCATGCCAGCCGGTACCTACAATGAGCAGTTCTTC. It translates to CASMPAGTYNEQFF.

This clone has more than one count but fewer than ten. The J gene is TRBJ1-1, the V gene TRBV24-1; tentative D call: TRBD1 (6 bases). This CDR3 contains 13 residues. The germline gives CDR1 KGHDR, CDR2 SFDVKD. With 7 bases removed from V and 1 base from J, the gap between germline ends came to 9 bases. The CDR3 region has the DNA TGTGCCACCAGGCGGACAGAGAACACTGAAGCTTTCTTT. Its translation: CATRRTENTEAFF.

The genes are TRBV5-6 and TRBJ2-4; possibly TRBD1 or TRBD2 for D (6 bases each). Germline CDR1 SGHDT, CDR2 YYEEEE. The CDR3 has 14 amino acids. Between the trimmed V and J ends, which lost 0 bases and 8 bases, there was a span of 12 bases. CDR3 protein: CASSLGGAHDIQYF. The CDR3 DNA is TGTGCCAGCAGCTTGGGGGGGGCACACGACATTCAGTACTTC.

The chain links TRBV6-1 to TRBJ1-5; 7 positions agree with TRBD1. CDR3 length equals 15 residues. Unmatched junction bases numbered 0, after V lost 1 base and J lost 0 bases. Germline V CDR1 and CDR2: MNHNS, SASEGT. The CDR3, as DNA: TGTGCCAGCAGTGAAGGACAGGGTAGCAATCAGCCCCAGCATTTT. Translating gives CASSEGQGSNQPQHF.